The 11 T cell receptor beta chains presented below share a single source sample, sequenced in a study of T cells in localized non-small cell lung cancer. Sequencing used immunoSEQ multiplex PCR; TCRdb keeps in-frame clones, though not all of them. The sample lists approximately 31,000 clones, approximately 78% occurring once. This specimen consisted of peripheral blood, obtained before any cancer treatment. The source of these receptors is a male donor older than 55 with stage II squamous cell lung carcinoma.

The DNA of the CDR3 is TGTGCCAGCAGCTCCGGGACAGGTGAAAATGAGCAGTTCTTC. As protein: CASSSGTGENEQFF. V is TRBV5-5 and J is TRBJ2-1, with 8 positions matching TRBD1. The CDR3 spans 14 residues. The ends lost 3 bases at V and 7 bases at J; junction bases unmatched: 6. CDR1 is SGHKS, CDR2 YYEKEE, per germline (reference sequence).

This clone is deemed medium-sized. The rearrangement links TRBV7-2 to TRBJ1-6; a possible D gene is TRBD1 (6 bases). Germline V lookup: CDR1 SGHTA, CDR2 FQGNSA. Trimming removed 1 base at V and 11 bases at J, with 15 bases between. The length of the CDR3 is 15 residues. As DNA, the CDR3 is TGTGCCAGCAGCTTAGATCGAGGGACAATTACACCCCTCCACTTT. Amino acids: CASSLDRGTITPLHF.

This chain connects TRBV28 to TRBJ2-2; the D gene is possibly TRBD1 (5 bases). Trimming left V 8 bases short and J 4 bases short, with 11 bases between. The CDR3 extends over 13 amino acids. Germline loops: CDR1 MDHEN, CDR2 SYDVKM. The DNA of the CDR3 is TGTGCCAGCTGCCAGGGCGGCACCGGGGAGCTGTTTTTT. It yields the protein CASCQGGTGELFF.

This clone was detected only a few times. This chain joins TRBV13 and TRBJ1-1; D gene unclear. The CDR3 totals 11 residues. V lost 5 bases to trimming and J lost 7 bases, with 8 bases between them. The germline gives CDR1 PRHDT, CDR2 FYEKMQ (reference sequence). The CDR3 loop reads CASSLGLEAFF. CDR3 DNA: TGTGCCAGCAGCCTTGGCCTTGAAGCTTTCTTT.

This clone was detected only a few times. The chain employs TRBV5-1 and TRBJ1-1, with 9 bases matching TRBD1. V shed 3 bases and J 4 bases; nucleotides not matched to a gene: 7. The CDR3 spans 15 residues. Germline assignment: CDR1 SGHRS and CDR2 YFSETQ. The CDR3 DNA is TGCGCCAGCAGCTCACCGGGACAGGGTTTCACTGAAGCTTTCTTT. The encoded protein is CASSSPGQGFTEAFF.

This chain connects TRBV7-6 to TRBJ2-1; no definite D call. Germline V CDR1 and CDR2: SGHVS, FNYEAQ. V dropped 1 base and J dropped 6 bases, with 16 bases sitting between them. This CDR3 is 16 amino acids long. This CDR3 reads CASSLGRVFHGNEQFF. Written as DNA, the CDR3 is TGTGCCAGCAGCTTAGGGCGCGTCTTCCACGGCAATGAGCAGTTCTTC.

The CDR3 loop reads CATSRTGGSGNTIYF. In nucleotides, the CDR3 is TGTGCCACCAGCAGGACAGGGGGCTCTGGAAACACCATATATTTT. The chain recombines TRBV15 with TRBJ1-3, with 9 bases that match TRBD1. V lost 3 bases to trimming and J lost 0 bases; unmatched junction nucleotides: 0. The CDR3 contains 15 residues. Germline CDR1 reads LNHNV; CDR2 reads YYDKDF (reference sequence).

DNA for the CDR3: TGCGCCAGCAGTGATATTGGGTTTATAAGCAATCAGCCCCAGCATTTT. Its protein product is CASSDIGFISNQPQHF. The chain couples TRBV10-2 to TRBJ1-5; D gene ambiguous. Germline V gene data show CDR1 as WSHSY and CDR2 as SAAADI. The CDR3 consists of 16 residues. Deletions cut 3 bases from V and 1 base from J, with 13 bases between.

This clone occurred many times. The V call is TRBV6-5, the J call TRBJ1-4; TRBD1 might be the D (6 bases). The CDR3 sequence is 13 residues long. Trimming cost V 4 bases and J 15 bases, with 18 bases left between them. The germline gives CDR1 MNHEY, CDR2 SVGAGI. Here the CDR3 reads CASSSGQFAKVFF. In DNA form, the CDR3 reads TGTGCCAGCAGTTCCGGACAGTTCGCAAAGGTGTTTTTT.

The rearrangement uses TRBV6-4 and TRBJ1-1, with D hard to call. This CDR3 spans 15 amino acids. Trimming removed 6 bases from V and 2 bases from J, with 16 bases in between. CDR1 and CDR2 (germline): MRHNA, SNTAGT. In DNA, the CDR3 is TGTGCCAGCAGCGAGACACCTACCTTAAACACTGAAGCTTTCTTT. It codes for CASSETPTLNTEAFF.

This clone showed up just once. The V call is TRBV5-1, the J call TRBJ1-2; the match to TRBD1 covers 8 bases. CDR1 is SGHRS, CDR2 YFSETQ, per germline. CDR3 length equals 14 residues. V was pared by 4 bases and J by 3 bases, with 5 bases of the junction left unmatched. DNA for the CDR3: TGCGCCAGCAGCACGGGACAGGCAGACTATGGCTACACCTTC. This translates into CASSTGQADYGYTF.